This T cell receptor beta chain was recorded in a study of blood T cell repertoires in COVID-19. The CDR3 length is 14 residues. Trimming left V 3 bases short and J 5 bases short, with 11 bases between. CDR1 is SGHRS, CDR2 YFSETQ, per germline. This clone was seen a single time. Under the authors' procedure: Nucleated cell number was recorded as an estimate derived from reference gene primer amplification. Assay: immunoSEQ multiplex PCR; the TCRdb copy retains only in-frame clones and omits some. The DNA was the basis for D and trimming; V, J and clone size are from that table. The sample has roughly 150,000 clones, 88% seen once; the top ten hold roughly 2%.

Sequencing was carried out using peripheral blood. This rearrangement joins TRBV5-1 to TRBJ2-2; D is perhaps TRBD2 (6 bases). This receptor was obtained from a man aged 45-65 years who had recovered from COVID-19. The CDR3 coding sequence is TGCGCCAGCAGCTGGGACTCACCAACCGGGGAGCTGTTTTTT. Translation gives CASSWDSPTGELFF.